Sequencing of this TCR beta chain was carried out in a study of cytomegalovirus exposure and HLA in healthy donors. When sampled, the donors appeared nominally healthy, though they likely had unrecorded immune exposures. Overall study findings and caveats: Of the V segments, some could not be distinguished, including TRBV6-2 and TRBV6-3, and were excluded. While the bulk of TCR sequences proved rare, some public TCRs turned up in many donors.

PCR primers comprised 60 Vbeta and 13 Jbeta primers. Assay: immunoSEQ multiplex PCR; the TCRdb copy retains only in-frame clones and omits some. Among 200,000 to 250,000 clones listed, approximately 78% were seen once. J lost 8 bases, V lost 4 bases, and 8 bases had no gene match. CDR1 and CDR2 from the germline V gene are SNHLY and FYNNEI. This CDR3 has 14 amino acids. To note about this clone: Its antigen is undetermined.

V is TRBV2 and J is TRBJ2-1, with 7 positions matching TRBD1. The receptor was isolated from a male donor in good health and CMV-seronegative. Sequencing was performed on PBMCs. The CDR3 coding sequence is TGTGCCAGCAGTGGAGACAGGGCTCCCGATGAGCAGTTCTTC. This codes for CASSGDRAPDEQFF.